Each of the 30 T cell receptor beta chains below was sequenced from the same sample in a study of cytotoxic CD8 clonotypes in ibrutinib-treated CLL (dated by TCRdb to about 2021). Libraries came from the immunoSEQ multiplex PCR assay. TCRdb limited this immuneACCESS table to in-frame rearrangements with V and J called. A share of clones is missing; checked studies link under half to unresolved V genes, and the rest is unexplained. This sample is represented by fewer than 20,000 clones; approximately 64% of them were singletons. In total, the top ten clones hold 20% to 30% of the sample. In light of the paper, this sample's time point label describes: 12 months on ibrutinib. Sequenced here: PBMCs, sampled after 12 months of ibrutinib treatment. These TCRs come from a human donor with chronic lymphocytic leukemia.

This clone appeared a few times. The genes are TRBV7-6 and TRBJ1-1; possibly TRBD1 for D (5 bases). The CDR3 consists of 14 residues. Germline CDR1 and CDR2: SGHVS and FNYEAQ. V gave up 1 base and J gave up 4 bases, with 10 bases separating them. This CDR3 reads CASSLVVGPTEAFF. In DNA, the CDR3 is TGTGCCAGCAGCTTAGTTGTGGGGCCCACTGAAGCTTTCTTT.

As for this clone: One end of the junction is discordant with germline, which a read error may explain. V gene TRBV11-2 combines with J gene TRBJ1-2; D is perhaps TRBD1 (5 bases). Germline V gene sequence: CDR1 SGHAT, CDR2 FQNNGV. The CDR3 loop spans 14 amino acids. The CDR3 DNA is TGTGCCAGCAGCGTAGAGGGGCAGGTGCTTGGCTACACCTTC. This sequence encodes CASSVEGQVLGYTF.

V is TRBV5-1 and J is TRBJ2-7; no clear D. V lost 9 bases to trimming and J lost 0 bases, with 1 base between them. The CDR3 spans 9 residues. CDR1 and CDR2 (germline): SGHRS, YFSETQ. The CDR3 DNA sequence: TGCGCCACCTCCTACGAGCAGTACTTC. Translated: CATSYEQYF. The full variable domain, in which reference TRBV5-1 and TRBJ2-7 provide the parts outside the CDR3, is KAGVTQTPRYLIKTRGQQVTLSCSPISGHRSVSWYQQTPGQGLQFLFEYFSETQRNKGNFPGRFSGRQFSNSRSEMNVSTLELGDSALYLCATSYEQYFGPGTRLTVT.

This sequence joins TRBV2 and TRBJ1-1, with D perhaps matching TRBD1 (6 bases). With 2 bases removed from V and 4 bases from J, the gap between germline ends came to 11 bases. The CDR3 loop spans 14 amino acids. CDR1 and CDR2 (germline): SNHLY, FYNNEI. The CDR3 DNA follows: TGTGCCAGCAGTGAAACAGGGTACACCACTGAAGCTTTCTTT. This sequence encodes CASSETGYTTEAFF.

The chain carries TRBV19 and TRBJ2-1; possibly TRBD1 for D (7 bases). The length of the CDR3 is 15 residues. The germline CDR1 and CDR2 sequences are LNHDA and SQIVND (reference sequence). Trimming removed 7 bases from V and 5 bases from J, with 18 bases in between. The DNA for the CDR3 is TGTGCCAGTACCTTAAGGGCAGGGGGGAACAATGAGCAGTTCTTC. Translated: CASTLRAGGNNEQFF.

The V gene is TRBV7-6, the J gene TRBJ2-7; no clear D. Germline V gene sequence: CDR1 SGHVS, CDR2 FNYEAQ. Deletions cut 4 bases from V and 6 bases from J, with 10 bases between. The CDR3 is 12 amino acids. The CDR3 bases are TGTGCCAGCAGCTCATCGGGCCTCGAGCAGTACTTC. Its translation: CASSSSGLEQYF.

This chain joins TRBV4-2 and TRBJ2-3; 7 bases are shared with TRBD2. The CDR3 covers 16 residues. V gave up 4 bases and J gave up 2 bases; unmatched junction bases: 9. Germline CDR1 LGHNA, CDR2 YNFKEQ. As DNA, the CDR3 is TGTGCCAGCAGCCGGGTGGGGGGGGACCTCACAGATACGCAGTATTTT. Residues: CASSRVGGDLTDTQYF.

This clone is categorized as medium-sized. The junction does not match germline at one end; this may be a read error. The CDR3 bases are TGTGCCAGCAGAACCGGGACAGGGAACTTTGGCTACACCTTC. Residues: CASRTGTGNFGYTF. V and J are TRBV5-6 and TRBJ1-2; TRBD1 agrees at 9 bases. The CDR3 totals 14 residues. Germline V gene lookup returns CDR1 SGHDT and CDR2 YYEEEE.

Comments on this clone: A read error may account for a junction end that differs from germline. The J gene is TRBJ2-7, the V gene TRBV7-7, with 10 bases fitting TRBD1. The CDR3 spans 14 residues. Germline V gene sequence: CDR1 SSHAT, CDR2 FNYEAQ (reference sequence). The CDR3 DNA follows: TGTGCTAGCAGCCCCGGGACAGGGGACAACGAGCAGTACTTC. As protein: CASSPGTGDNEQYF.

The rearrangement links TRBV19 to TRBJ2-1, with D possibly being TRBD2 (6 bases). The CDR3 loop spans 14 amino acids. Germline CDR1 and CDR2: LNHDA and SQIVND (reference sequence). V shed 3 bases and J shed 7 bases, with 13 bases lying between them. As DNA, the CDR3 is TGTGCCAGTAGTATTCCAGTGGGAGGAAATGAGCAGTTCTTC. Amino acids: CASSIPVGGNEQFF.

The chain recombines TRBV6-5 with TRBJ2-3; 7 bases align to TRBD1. The germline gives CDR1 MNHEY, CDR2 SVGAGI. V gave up 4 bases and J gave up 3 bases; unmatched junction bases: 7. The CDR3 extends over 15 amino acids. The chain's CDR3 is CASSFDRESTDTQYF. CDR3 nucleotides: TGTGCCAGCAGTTTCGACAGGGAGTCGACAGATACGCAGTATTTT.

The chain recombines TRBV2 with TRBJ2-7; the match to TRBD1 covers 7 bases. In germline, CDR1 is SNHLY, CDR2 FYNNEI. The CDR3 has 15 residues. V dropped 0 bases and J dropped 4; count of bases not matched to a gene: 6. In DNA form, the CDR3 reads TGTGCCAGCAGTGAAGCCCGGGACAGATTTTACGAGCAGTACTTC. Translated: CASSEARDRFYEQYF.

Only a few counts were recorded for this clone. This chain uses TRBV4-1 with TRBJ1-2; 7 bases fit TRBD1. Germline V gene data show CDR1 as MGHRA and CDR2 as YSYEKL. The length of the CDR3 is 15 residues. With 1 base clipped from V and 3 bases from J, the junction kept 5 bases outside the gene matches. The CDR3 DNA is TGCGCCAGCAGCCAAGGGAGGGGGCAACACTATGGCTACACCTTC. Its translation: CASSQGRGQHYGYTF.

The rearrangement joins TRBV7-3 to TRBJ2-3, with D maybe TRBD2 (5 bases). The germline V and J ends were trimmed by 5 bases and 3 bases, with 21 bases remaining between them. CDR3 size: 17 residues. The germline V gene encodes CDR1 SGHTA and CDR2 FQGTGA. This CDR3 reads CASSPELREAGTDTQYF. CDR3 DNA: TGTGCCAGCAGCCCCGAGTTACGGGAAGCAGGTACAGATACGCAGTATTTT.

The rearrangement uses TRBV10-3 and TRBJ1-2, with D tentatively TRBD1 (5 bases). The CDR3 is 13 amino acids. Germline V gene data show CDR1 as ENHRY and CDR2 as SYGVKD. V lost 2 bases and J lost 7, with 11 bases in between. CDR3 sequence (DNA): TGTGCCATCAGTGAGGGACAAGGACTTGGCTACACCTTC. Translating it yields CAISEGQGLGYTF.

The chain employs TRBV2 and TRBJ1-1; maybe TRBD1 (5 bases). This CDR3 region has 15 residues. Trimming removed 6 bases at V and 1 base at J, with 15 bases between. Germline V gene data show CDR1 as SNHLY and CDR2 as FYNNEI. CDR3 sequence: CASRSGAGRNTEAFF. CDR3 nucleotide sequence: TGTGCCAGCAGGTCGGGAGCAGGGAGGAACACTGAAGCTTTCTTT.

CDR3 sequence: CASSLLGKTYGYTF. CDR3 nucleotide sequence: TGTGCCAGCAGCCTTCTCGGAAAGACCTATGGCTACACCTTC. The rearrangement uses TRBV11-3 and TRBJ1-2; no clear D gene. Germline CDR1 SGHNT, CDR2 YENEEA. This CDR3 has 14 residues. V was clipped by 5 bases and J by 4 bases, with 14 bases between them.

The chain links TRBV7-6 to TRBJ2-3, with 11 bases matching TRBD2. The germline V gene has CDR1 SGHVS and CDR2 FNYEAQ. The CDR3 covers 15 residues. With V trimmed by 2 bases and J by 3 bases, 1 base remained unmatched. The CDR3 loop reads CASSLLAGGTDTQYF. The CDR3 DNA sequence: TGTGCCAGCAGCTTATTAGCGGGAGGGACAGATACGCAGTATTTT.

In its sample, this clone was seen a few times. The rearrangement joins TRBV27 to TRBJ1-1, with D uncertain. The length of the CDR3 is 13 residues. V gave up 1 base and J gave up 0 bases, with 3 bases separating them. The germline V gene encodes CDR1 MNHEY and CDR2 SMNVEV (reference sequence). This CDR3 is CASSLYLNTEAFF. CDR3 DNA sequence: TGTGCCAGCAGTTTATACCTGAACACTGAAGCTTTCTTT.

The J gene is TRBJ2-5, the V gene TRBV5-4; D gene uncertain. The CDR3 contains 14 residues. V lost 3 bases to trimming and J lost 5 bases, with 14 bases between them. Germline values: CDR1 SGHNT, CDR2 YYREEE (reference sequence). The DNA of the CDR3 is TGTGCCAGCAGCTGGAGTTTGTCCCGGGAGACCCAGTACTTC. It yields the protein CASSWSLSRETQYF.

V usage is TRBV6-1 and J usage is TRBJ2-2, with 11 bases fitting TRBD2. The J segment lost 6 bases and the V segment lost 0 bases, leaving 3 bases of the junction unmatched. Germline V lookup: CDR1 MNHNS, CDR2 SASEGT. There are 16 residues in the CDR3. The DNA of the CDR3 is TGTGCCAGCAGTGAAGCGGGTAGCGGGAGGGCCGGGGAGCTGTTTTTT. Amino acids: CASSEAGSGRAGELFF.

CDR3 coding DNA: TGCAGCGTTGTTTTAGCGGTTACTCTCTCCTACGAGCAGTACTTC. It is translated as CSVVLAVTLSYEQYF. V usage is TRBV29-1 and J usage is TRBJ2-7; D is perhaps TRBD2 (6 bases). Trimming took 4 bases from V and 0 from J, leaving 16 bases between them. The CDR3 loop spans 15 amino acids. The V gene's germline CDR1 is SQVTM and CDR2 ANQGSEA.

The table lists this clone with a count of one. The chain links TRBV5-6 to TRBJ1-1; D is uncertain. V shed 0 bases and J shed 5 bases, with 8 bases lying between them. CDR3 length: 13 amino acids. From germline, CDR1 is SGHDT and CDR2 YYEEEE. The CDR3 here is CASSLVEGTEAFF. The CDR3 DNA is TGTGCCAGCAGCTTGGTGGAGGGAACTGAAGCTTTCTTT.

The chain couples TRBV6-4 to TRBJ2-1; TRBD2 matches at 12 bases. V shed 0 bases and J 4 bases; nucleotides not matched to a gene: 1. Germline V CDR1 and CDR2: MRHNA, SNTAGT. The CDR3 spans 16 residues. CDR3 sequence: CASSDSGTSGYNEQFF. Written as DNA, the CDR3 is TGTGCCAGCAGTGACTCCGGGACTAGCGGGTACAATGAGCAGTTCTTC.

The chain is built from TRBV18 and TRBJ2-5, with a possible D match to TRBD2 (5 bases). The germline gives CDR1 KGHSH, CDR2 LQKENI. The CDR3 is made up of 16 amino acids. Between the trimmed V and J ends, which lost 3 bases and 2 bases, there was a span of 16 bases. The CDR3 coding sequence is TGTGCCAGCTCACCCCTAGGGAGTGTCTTACAAGAGACCCAGTACTTC. The encoded protein is CASSPLGSVLQETQYF.

V usage is TRBV27 and J usage is TRBJ2-6; D remains unclear. V lost 3 bases, J lost 0 bases, and 9 bases lay in between. The length of the CDR3 is 16 residues. Looked up from germline, CDR1 is MNHEY and CDR2 is SMNVEV (reference sequence). CDR3 residues: CASSFGLVSGANVLTF. The DNA of the CDR3 is TGTGCCAGCAGTTTTGGGCTGGTCTCTGGGGCCAACGTCCTGACTTTC.

The chain uses TRBV9 and TRBJ2-7, with 9 bases matching TRBD2. Germline CDR1 SGDLS, CDR2 YYNGEE. The CDR3 has 16 residues. V shed 0 bases and J 3 bases; nucleotides not matched to a gene: 7. CDR3 residues: CASSVGVAGARYEQYF. DNA for the CDR3: TGTGCCAGCAGCGTAGGAGTAGCGGGAGCTCGCTACGAGCAGTACTTC.

In this sample, this clone turned up once. The chain links TRBV7-9 to TRBJ2-2; 7 bases are a match to TRBD1. V lost 2 bases and J lost 3; bases outside the gene matches: 3. Germline values: CDR1 SEHNR, CDR2 FQNEAQ (reference sequence). The CDR3 totals 15 residues. The CDR3 reads CASSLQGVDTGELFF. The DNA of the CDR3 is TGTGCCAGCAGCTTACAGGGGGTGGACACCGGGGAGCTGTTTTTT. Based on the CDR3 plus reference TRBV7-9 and TRBJ2-2, the full variable domain is DTGVSQNPRHKITKRGQNVTFRCDPISEHNRLYWYRQTLGQGPEFLTYFQNEAQLEKSRLLSDRFSAERPKGSFSTLEIQRTEQGDSAMYLCASSLQGVDTGELFFGEGSRLTVL.

V gene TRBV5-1 combines with J gene TRBJ2-7, with 7 bases lining up with TRBD2. V lost 4 bases and J lost 3; bases outside the gene matches: 7. There are 14 residues in the CDR3. Germline loops: CDR1 SGHRS, CDR2 YFSETQ. DNA of the CDR3: TGCGCCAGCAGCCCTTTAGGCGGGAGCTACGAGCAGTACTTC. Translating gives CASSPLGGSYEQYF.

This chain joins TRBV10-3 and TRBJ2-7; 12 bases are shared with TRBD2. The CDR3 consists of 16 residues. Germline V CDR1 and CDR2: ENHRY, SYGVKD. V trimming: 6 bases; J trimming: 4 bases; junction bases outside the gene matches: 10. The CDR3 region has the DNA TGTGCCATCAGGGGGACTAGCGGGCAGGTTTTGTACGAGCAGTACTTC. Its translation: CAIRGTSGQVLYEQYF.